The 4 T cell receptor beta chains given below trace back to one sample, sequenced in a study of T cells in women clearing cervical HPV infection. Clones were read by immunoSEQ multiplex PCR, and TCRdb kept only the in-frame ones, dropping some. The sample table sets out 15,000 to 20,000 clones. Sequencing used blood buffy coat. The source of these receptors is a woman aged 18 to 75 with a cervical HPV16 infection that either progressed to CIN3+ or cleared (not recorded which).

Comment on this clone: At one of its ends the junction is not consistent with the germline gene, which may arise from a read error. The CDR3 end lies 3 residues beyond the end of the read and is filled in from the germline J gene. This same CDR3 is encoded by further DNA sequences in the sample. V usage is TRBV18 and J usage is TRBJ1-3; D not resolved. Germline CDR1 reads KGHSH; CDR2 reads LQKENI. This CDR3 has 16 amino acids. The covered CDR3 bases are TGTGCCAGCTCACCTTATCAGGAGGTCTCTGGAAACACG. Translating it yields CASSPYQEVSGNT. In full, the CDR3 reads CASSPYQEVSGNTIYF.

With regard to this clone: The CDR3 end lies 3 residues beyond the end of the read and is filled in from the germline J gene. V is TRBV28 and J is TRBJ2-5; 8 bases map to TRBD2. The CDR3 is 16 amino acids. V was clipped by 7 bases and J by 3 bases; unmatched bases: 13. CDR1 and CDR2 from the germline V gene are MDHEN and SYDVKM. The covered CDR3 bases are TGTGCCAGCACACCGGCGGGGGGCGCTGGGAAAGAGACC. It specifies CASTPAGGAGKET. The whole CDR3 region reads CASTPAGGAGKETQYF.

With regard to this clone: The read ends 3 residues early relative to the CDR3; the germline J gene fills the gap. The gene calls are TRBV18 and TRBJ2-7; 9 bases agree with TRBD1. Germline lookup yields CDR1 KGHSH and CDR2 LQKENI. V shed 0 bases and J 1 base; nucleotides not matched to a gene: 7. The CDR3 spans 17 residues. CDR3 region: CASSPPLGGQGSYEQYF. The part of the CDR3 DNA that was read is TGTGCCAGCTCACCACCGCTCGGGGGACAGGGATCCTACGAG. Based on the CDR3 plus reference TRBV18 and TRBJ2-7, the full variable domain is NAGVMQNPRHLVRRRGQEARLRCSPMKGHSHVYWYRQLPEEGLKFMVYLQKENIIDESGMPKERFSAEFPKEGPSILRIQQVVRGDSAAYFCASSPPLGGQGSYEQYFGPGTRLTVT.

On this clone: Mismatch with germline at one junction end may stem from a read error. The DNA ends 3 residues before the CDR3 does, and the rest of the CDR3 is filled in from the germline J gene. Other DNA variants within this sample encode the same CDR3. The J gene is TRBJ1-3, the V gene TRBV7-6; 7 bases are shared with TRBD1. The germline CDR1 and CDR2 sequences are SGHVS and FNYEAQ. The CDR3 has 16 amino acids. The DNA read from the CDR3 is TGTGCCAGCAGCTTAGAGGTAGCGACAGGGTCTAACACA. Translating it yields CASSLEVATGSNT. The CDR3 as a whole reads CASSLEVATGSNTIYF.